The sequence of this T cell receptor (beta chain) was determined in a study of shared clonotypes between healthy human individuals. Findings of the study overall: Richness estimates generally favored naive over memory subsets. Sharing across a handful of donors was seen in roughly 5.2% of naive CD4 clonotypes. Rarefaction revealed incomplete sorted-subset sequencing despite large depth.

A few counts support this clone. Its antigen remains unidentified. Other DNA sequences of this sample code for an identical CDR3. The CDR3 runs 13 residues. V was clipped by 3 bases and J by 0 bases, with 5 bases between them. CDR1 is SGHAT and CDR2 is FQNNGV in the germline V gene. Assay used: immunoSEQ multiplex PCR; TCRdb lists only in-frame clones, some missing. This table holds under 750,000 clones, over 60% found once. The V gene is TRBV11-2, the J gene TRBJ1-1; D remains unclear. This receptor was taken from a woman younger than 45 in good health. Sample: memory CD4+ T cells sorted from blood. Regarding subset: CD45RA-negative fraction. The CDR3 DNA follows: TGTGCCAGCAGCTTCCGGCTGAACACTGAAGCTTTCTTT. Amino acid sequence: CASSFRLNTEAFF. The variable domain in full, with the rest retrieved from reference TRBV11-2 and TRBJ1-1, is EAGVAQSPRYKIIEKRQSVAFWCNPISGHATLYWYQQILGQGPKLLIQFQNNGVVDDSQLPKDRFSAERLKGVDSTLKIQPAKLEDSAVYLCASSFRLNTEAFFGQGTRLTVV.